The rows below give T cell receptor beta chains drawn from one sample of a study of control samples from healthy donors and cancer patients. Only in-frame clones appear in the TCRdb table, and some are missing; sequencing was by immunoSEQ multiplex PCR. This table holds about 130,000 clones, 85% to 95% found once. The material sequenced was blood. The source is a man between 18 and 35 years old in good health. The CDR3 runs from the conserved cysteine through the conserved F or W. A D gene is named only where the DNA matches it firmly. Size values are once, few and many counts, or a class for expanded clones, and some rows have none.

size	D	V	J	DNA	CDR3
-	-	TRBV29-1	TRBJ2-7	TGCAGCGTTGAGGCCAGAGGATACGAGCAGTACTTC	CSVEARGYEQYF
-	-	TRBV10-3	TRBJ1-5	TGTGCCATCAGTGAGTCGCAGGGAGGAGGCCAGCCCCAGCATTTT	CAISESQGGGQPQHF
-	-	TRBV18	TRBJ2-4	TGTGCCAGCTCACTGTCGGGACTCTTCAAGGCCAAAAACATTCAGTACTTC	CASSLSGLFKAKNIQYF
-	-	TRBV11-2	TRBJ1-1	TGTGCCAGCAGCCCCAAGCGGCAGACTAAGGCTTTCTTT	CASSPKRQTKAFF
-	-	TRBV19	TRBJ2-3	TGTGCCAGTAGTATCGAAAGGATTCAAGATACGCAGTATTTT	CASSIERIQDTQYF
-	-	TRBV2	TRBJ1-5	TGTGCCAGCAGTGTCGGGTTCAATCAGCCCCAGCATTTT	CASSVGFNQPQHF
-	-	TRBV7-9	TRBJ1-5	TGTGCCAGCAGCTTATCTCCAGGCCCAGGACAGCCCCAGCATTTT	CASSLSPGPGQPQHF
-	-	TRBV7-5	TRBJ2-3	TGTGCCAGAAGCTGGGGGGGCGACACAGATACGCAGTATTTT	CARSWGGDTDTQYF
-	-	TRBV19	TRBJ2-6	TGTGCCAGTAGTGCAGGCTCTGGGGCCAACGTCCTGACTTTC	CASSAGSGANVLTF
-	-	TRBV24-1	TRBJ1-2	TGTGCCACCAGTGATGGGGGCAACGGCTACACCTTC	CATSDGGNGYTF
-	-	TRBV2	TRBJ1-2	TGTGCCAGCATTCAAAGGGGTAGGCAGGGGAACTATGGCTACACCTTC	CASIQRGRQGNYGYTF
-	-	TRBV10-3	TRBJ1-4	TGTGCCATCAGTGAACGGACGTATAATGAAAAACTGTTTTTT	CAISERTYNEKLFF
-	TRBD1	TRBV7-3	TRBJ1-1	TGTGCCAGCAGCCCGACAGGGGGTCGGACTGAAGCTTTCTTT	CASSPTGGRTEAFF
-	-	TRBV6-5	TRBJ2-3	TGTGCCAGCAGTTTTGGAGATACGCAGTATTTT	CASSFGDTQYF
-	-	TRBV19	TRBJ1-5	TGTGCCAGTAGTATCTGGGGAGGCGGCAATCAGCCCCAGCATTTT	CASSIWGGGNQPQHF
-	-	TRBV10-3	TRBJ1-1	TGTGCCATCAGTGACTCTGGACATACAATGAACACTGAAGCTTTCTTT	CAISDSGHTMNTEAFF
few	-	TRBV6-6	TRBJ1-1	TGTGCCAGCAGACTCGACGATAACACTGAAGCTTTCTTT	CASRLDDNTEAFF
-	-	TRBV6-1	TRBJ1-2	TGTGCCAGCAGTGAAGGTGGAGGGAGCGGCTATGGCTACACCTTC	CASSEGGGSGYGYTF
-	TRBD1	TRBV4-1	TRBJ2-5	TGCGCCAGCAGCCAGCGGGACAGGGGTCGTGGAACGTGGGAGACCCAGTACTTC	CASSQRDRGRGTWETQYF
-	TRBD1	TRBV11-2	TRBJ2-7	TGTGCCAGCAGGTCGACAGGGGTGAGCGAGCAGTACTTC	CASRSTGVSEQYF
-	-	TRBV9	TRBJ1-1	TGTGCCAGCAGCGTCCAAGGGGGAGACACTGAAGCTTTCTTT	CASSVQGGDTEAFF
-	-	TRBV30	TRBJ1-1	TGTGCCTGGAAACCAACTGGGAGCACTGAAGCTTTCTTT	CAWKPTGSTEAFF
-	-	TRBV5-4	TRBJ2-3	TGTGCCAGCAGCTTGGTGGGTAAAGCGAGAGATACGCAGTATTTT	CASSLVGKARDTQYF
-	-	TRBV4-1	TRBJ1-5	TGCGCCAGCAGCAATCTAGGGATACAGGGACTCGGACAGCCCCAGCATTTT	CASSNLGIQGLGQPQHF
-	-	TRBV7-9	TRBJ1-1	TGTGCCAGCAGTCAAAGGGACACTGAAGCTTTCTTT	CASSQRDTEAFF
-	-	TRBV4-1	TRBJ2-2	TGCGCCAGCAGCCAAGTAGGTGCCGGGGAGCTGTTTTTT	CASSQVGAGELFF
once	-	TRBV5-4	TRBJ1-3	TGTGCCAGCAGCTTGGTGCCAGGTCCAGGAAACACCATATATTTT	CASSLVPGPGNTIYF
-	-	TRBV27	TRBJ1-5	TGTGCCAGCAGCCGATTGGATGAGGGCGATCAGCCCCAGCATTTT	CASSRLDEGDQPQHF
-	TRBD2	TRBV7-8	TRBJ2-1	TGTGCCAGCAGCTTAGACTTAGCGGGGGGTAGGGATGAGCAGTTCTTC	CASSLDLAGGRDEQFF
-	TRBD1	TRBV2	TRBJ2-2	TGTGCCAGCAGCGGTCGACAGGGAAGAACCGGGGAGCTGTTTTTT	CASSGRQGRTGELFF
-	-	TRBV7-2	TRBJ1-2	TGTGCCAGCAGCTTACAGGCCTACTATGGCTACACCTTC	CASSLQAYYGYTF
-	-	TRBV2	TRBJ1-1	TGTGCCAGCAGTGAGGGTGGAACTGAAGCTTTCTTT	CASSEGGTEAFF
-	-	TRBV7-6	TRBJ1-1	TGTGCCAGCAGCGCGCTAGCGAACACTGAAGCTTTCTTT	CASSALANTEAFF
-	TRBD1	TRBV3-1/TRBV3-2	TRBJ1-4	TGTGCCAGCAGCCAAGCATACAGGGGACGGAATGAAAGACTGTTTTTT	CASSQAYRGRNERLFF
-	-	TRBV3-1/TRBV3-2	TRBJ1-1	TGTGCCAGCAGCCAAGGAAAAACAGGTATGCGCACTGAAGCTTTCTTT	CASSQGKTGMRTEAFF
-	-	TRBV12-5	TRBJ2-3	TGTGCTAGTGGTGCCATCGGGATTGATACGCAGTATTTT	CASGAIGIDTQYF
-	-	TRBV18	TRBJ1-3	TGTGCCAGCTCACCTTACCTGGCAGGGGCTGGAAACACCATATATTTT	CASSPYLAGAGNTIYF
-	-	TRBV2	TRBJ2-3	TGTGCCAGCAGTCGGTCGAGCACAGATACGCAGTATTTT	CASSRSSTDTQYF
-	TRBD1	TRBV5-1	TRBJ1-4	TGCGCCAGCAGCTTCGAAGGACAGGGGGGTGAAAAACTGTTTTTT	CASSFEGQGGEKLFF
-	-	TRBV21-1	TRBJ1-1	TGTGCCAGCAGCAAAGAGGACAGGGGGCACAAGGACACTGAAGCTTTCTTT	CASSKEDRGHKDTEAFF
-	-	TRBV5-1	TRBJ1-2	TGCGCCAGCTTTCCCCTCCCCGACTCCAACTATGGCTACACCTTC	CASFPLPDSNYGYTF
-	TRBD2	TRBV3-1/TRBV3-2	TRBJ2-3	TGTGCCAGCAGCCTCATAGCGGGGGGGTATACAGATACGCAGTATTTT	CASSLIAGGYTDTQYF
-	-	TRBV12-5	TRBJ2-7	TGTGCTAGTGGTTTGGTCGAGTGGGTTCTACACTACGAGCAGTACTTC	CASGLVEWVLHYEQYF
-	TRBD1	TRBV20-1	TRBJ1-2	TGCAGTGCTAGTACAGGGGGCGGGAACTATGGCTACACCTTC	CSASTGGGNYGYTF
-	TRBD1	TRBV12-5	TRBJ1-6	TGTGCTAGTGGTCCAGACAGGGATAATTCACCCCTCCACTTT	CASGPDRDNSPLHF
-	-	TRBV6-5	TRBJ1-2	TGTGCCAGCAGTCCCGACGGCTATGGCTACACCTTC	CASSPDGYGYTF
-	-	TRBV3-1/TRBV3-2	TRBJ1-2	TGTGCCAGCAGCCAAGAATGGCAGAGCCCTAACTATGGCTACACCTTC	CASSQEWQSPNYGYTF
-	-	TRBV7-2	TRBJ1-5	TGTGCCAGCAGCTTCCCTAATCAGCCCCAGCATTTT	CASSFPNQPQHF
-	-	TRBV7-8	TRBJ2-7	TGTGCCAGCAGCTTTGGGACGGAATCCTACGAGCAGTACTTC	CASSFGTESYEQYF
-	TRBD2	TRBV29-1	TRBJ2-3	TGCAGCGTTGGACAACTAGCGGTGAATACGCAGTATTTT	CSVGQLAVNTQYF
-	-	TRBV4-1	TRBJ1-4	TGCGCCAGCAGCCAAGATGGGGGAATTAATGAAAAACTGTTTTTT	CASSQDGGINEKLFF
-	-	TRBV9	TRBJ1-4	TGTGCCAGCTCTAAGGAGCCAACTAATGAAAAACTGTTTTTT	CASSKEPTNEKLFF
-	-	TRBV4-2	TRBJ1-2	TGTGCCAGCAGCCAAGATGAGGGCCTCCGGGGGGACGGCTACACCTTC	CASSQDEGLRGDGYTF
-	-	TRBV11-2	TRBJ2-7	TGTGCCAGCAGCTTAATGCAGGGCTCCTACGAGCAGTACTTC	CASSLMQGSYEQYF
-	-	TRBV11-1	TRBJ2-5	TGTGCCAGCAGCTTAGAACAGCAAGAGACCCAGTACTTC	CASSLEQQETQYF
-	-	TRBV7-9	TRBJ1-2	TGTGCCAGCAGCCCACCAGCAGGGGCCCTCTATGGCTACACCTTC	CASSPPAGALYGYTF
-	TRBD1	TRBV7-9	TRBJ2-2	TGTGCCAGCAGCCGTTTTCCCGGGACAGGGGACACCGGGGAGCTGTTTTTT	CASSRFPGTGDTGELFF
-	-	TRBV29-1	TRBJ1-2	TGCAGCGTCGGAATGATGTCCTATGGCTACACCTTC	CSVGMMSYGYTF
-	TRBD1	TRBV7-9	TRBJ1-2	TGTGCCAGCAGCCAGGCCTTTGGCGGGACAGGGAATGGCTACACCTTC	CASSQAFGGTGNGYTF